The T cell receptor beta chain under discussion was sequenced for a study of human T cells and chemical hapten exposure. Turning to the study itself: There were per-sample TCR yield variations, arising mainly from small pooled library volume differences.

In the case of this clonotype: Its antigen remains unidentified.

The germline gives CDR1 LGHDT, CDR2 YNNKEL (reference sequence). V was cut by 0 bases and J by 0 bases, with 12 bases left in between. This CDR3 has 18 amino acids. TCRdb fed the RACE reads into MiXCR, producing one record per CDR3 protein. Here the sample spans some 200,000 distinct CDR3 sequences, around 30% being singletons. Time point described: pre-sensitization, week 0. As for treatment: therapeutic diphenylcyclopropenone sensitization with weekly scalp DPC. Donors, patients with alopecia ranging from 18 to 70 years old and judged suitable for DPC, provided samples. The study's findings and limits: Each of the donors had alopecia, so their immune responses may not resemble those of healthy people. TCRs exceeding a frequency of 1 in 1000 stayed unchanged under DPC sensitization.

The source material was whole blood, sampled in connection with sensitization to the hapten diphenylcyclopropenone (DPC). The TCR was taken from a woman aged 25-40 years with alopecia areata. Some clones in this sample may be carry-over from other donors' samples. The chain carries TRBV3-1 and TRBJ2-6; D gene ambiguous. The CDR3 bases are TGTGCCAGCAGCCAAGACACGGGCACATACTCTGGGGCCAACGTCCTGACTTTC. It is translated as CASSQDTGTYSGANVLTF.